The present entry profiles one T cell receptor (beta chain) with its context. The CDR3 consists of 12 residues. V lost 4 bases to trimming and J lost 9 bases, with 11 bases between them. Germline CDR1 and CDR2: SGDLS and YYNGEE. The sample comes from a study of blood T cell repertoires in COVID-19. As originally analysed: Reference gene primer amplification gave estimated nucleated cell counts. Clones were sequenced by immunoSEQ multiplex PCR, and TCRdb holds only the in-frame ones, with some missing. The V and J calls and the clone size are those of that table, but D and trimming were determined from the DNA. Of tens of thousands of clones listed, approximately 80% are singletons.

This clonotype was obtained from a woman in her sixties with acute or convalescent COVID-19. The sample taken for sequencing was peripheral blood. This sequence joins TRBV9 and TRBJ2-1, with D unclear. This chain's CDR3 is CASSPLPGEQFF. CDR3 nucleotides: TGTGCCAGCAGCCCACTCCCCGGTGAGCAGTTCTTC. Full variable domain (remainder filled in from reference TRBV9 and TRBJ2-1): DSGVTQTPKHLITATGQRVTLRCSPRSGDLSVYWYQQSLDQGLQFLIQYYNGEERAKGNILERFSAQQFPDLHSELNLSSLELGDSALYFCASSPLPGEQFFGPGTRLTVL.